What follows describes a single TCR beta chain. Trimming stripped 1 base from V and 4 bases from J, with 5 bases between. Germline CDR1 MDHEN, CDR2 SYDVKM. The CDR3 spans 12 residues. Each Susac syndrome patient had definite or probable disease by recently defined criteria. Both CD4+ and CD8+ T cells were negatively isolated, and TEMRA cells underwent FACS enrichment. This sample is part of a study of CD8 T cells in Susac syndrome. After extraction with the RNeasy kit, about 0.45 to 1 ug of the RNA was reverse transcribed using random hexamers. TCRdb fed the immunoSEQ multiplex PCR reads into MiXCR, producing one record per CDR3 protein. The sample has about 83,000 distinct CDR3 sequences; roughly 95% are singletons.

The specimen sequenced was CD8+ T cells from PBMCs. The V and J genes are TRBV28 and TRBJ2-7; D gene uncertain. The receptor was isolated from a human donor with Susac syndrome. The CDR3 region is CASSLSRYEQYF. The DNA of the CDR3 is TGTGCCAGCAGTTTATCACGATACGAGCAGTACTTC.